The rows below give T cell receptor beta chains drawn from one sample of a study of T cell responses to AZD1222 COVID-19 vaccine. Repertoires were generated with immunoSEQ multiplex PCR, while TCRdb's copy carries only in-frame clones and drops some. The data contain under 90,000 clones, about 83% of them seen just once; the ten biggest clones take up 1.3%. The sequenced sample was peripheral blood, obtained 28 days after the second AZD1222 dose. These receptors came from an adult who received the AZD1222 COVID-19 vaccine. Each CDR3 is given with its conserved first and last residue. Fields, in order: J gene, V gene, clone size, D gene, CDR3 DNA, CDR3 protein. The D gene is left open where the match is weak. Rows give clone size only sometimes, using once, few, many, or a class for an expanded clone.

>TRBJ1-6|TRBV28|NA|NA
TGTGCCAGCAGTGTGACAGTCCCCTATAATTCACCCCTCCACTTT
CASSVTVPYNSPLHF
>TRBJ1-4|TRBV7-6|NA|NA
TGTGCCAGCAGCCAGGACCGTAATGAAAAACTGTTTTTT
CASSQDRNEKLFF
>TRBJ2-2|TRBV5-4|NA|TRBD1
TGTGCCAGCAGCTTCGGGACAGGGCAAACCGGGGAGCTGTTTTTT
CASSFGTGQTGELFF
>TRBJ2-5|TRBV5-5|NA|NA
TGTGCCAGCAGCCAGGGGACGGAGACCCAGTACTTC
CASSQGTETQYF
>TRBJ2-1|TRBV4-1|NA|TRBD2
TGCGCCAGCAGCCAAGTGGAGCGGCGGAGCGGGAGGCACAATGAGCAGTTCTTC
CASSQVERRSGRHNEQFF
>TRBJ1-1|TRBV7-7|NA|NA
TGTGCTAGCAGCCAATATTTAGGGGTGAACACTGAAGCTTTCTTT
CASSQYLGVNTEAFF
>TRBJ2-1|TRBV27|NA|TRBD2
TGTGCCAGCAGTCCGCTTGGGGGGGAGGGGCCCCAGTACAATGAGCAGTTCTTC
CASSPLGGEGPQYNEQFF
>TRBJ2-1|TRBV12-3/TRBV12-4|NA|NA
TGTGCCAGCGGGAGTTCCTACAATGAGCAGTTCTTC
CASGSSYNEQFF
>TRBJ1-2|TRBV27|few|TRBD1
TGTGCCAGCAGGACAGGGTCTGGTGGCTACACCTTC
CASRTGSGGYTF
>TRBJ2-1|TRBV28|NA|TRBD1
TGTGCCAGCAGTTTGGTCCAGGGGGCAAATGAGCAGTTCTTC
CASSLVQGANEQFF
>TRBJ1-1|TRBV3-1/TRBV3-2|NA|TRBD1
TGTGCCAGCAGCCCCCGGGACAGGGGATTGAACACTGAAGCTTTCTTT
CASSPRDRGLNTEAFF
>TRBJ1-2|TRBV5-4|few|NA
TGTGCCAGCAGCTCGATAATCGGACAACCGTCCGGCTACACCTTC
CASSSIIGQPSGYTF
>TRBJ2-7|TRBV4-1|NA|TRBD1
TGCGCCAGCAGCCGTGGACAGGGATCCTCCTACGAGCAGTACTTC
CASSRGQGSSYEQYF
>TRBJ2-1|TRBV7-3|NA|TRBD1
TGTGCCAGCAGCTTCGGCCAGGGGGCTAGCTACAATGAGCAGTTCTTC
CASSFGQGASYNEQFF
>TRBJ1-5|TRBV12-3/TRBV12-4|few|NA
TGTGCCAGCAGCAAGACAGGTGATCAGCCCCAGCATTTT
CASSKTGDQPQHF
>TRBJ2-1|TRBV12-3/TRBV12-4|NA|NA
TGTGCCAGCAGCCGAGCCCATGAGCAGTTCTTC
CASSRAHEQFF
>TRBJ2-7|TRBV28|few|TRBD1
TGTGCCAGCAGTCCTCGATCCGGGACAGGGGTTTCCGAGCAGTACTTC
CASSPRSGTGVSEQYF
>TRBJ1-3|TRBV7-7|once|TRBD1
TGTGCCAGCAGCCTGGGGACAGGGCCCAACTCTGGAAACACCATATATTTT
CASSLGTGPNSGNTIYF
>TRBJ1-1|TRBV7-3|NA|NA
TGTGCCAGCAGCTTACTCGGTCAAAACACTGAAGCTTTCTTT
CASSLLGQNTEAFF
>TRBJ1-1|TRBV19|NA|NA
TGTGCCAGTAGTACCACTAAGAGGACTGAAGCTTTCTTT
CASSTTKRTEAFF
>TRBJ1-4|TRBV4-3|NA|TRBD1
TGCGCCAGCAGCCAACCGACAGGGAGTGATGAAAAACTGTTTTTT
CASSQPTGSDEKLFF
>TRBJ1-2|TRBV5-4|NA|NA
TGTGCCAGCAGCTTGGGACCGGGACGCTATGGCTACACCTTC
CASSLGPGRYGYTF
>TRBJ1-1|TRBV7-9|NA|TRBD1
TGTGCCAGCAGCTTGACAGGGCCGAACACTGAAGCTTTCTTT
CASSLTGPNTEAFF
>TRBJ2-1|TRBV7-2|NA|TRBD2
TGTGCCAGCAGCTTAGGTGGAGTAGCGGGCTTCAATGAGCAGTTCTTC
CASSLGGVAGFNEQFF
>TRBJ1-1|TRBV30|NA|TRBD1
TGTGCCGGCAGGGGGCTTCAGATGATGAACACTGAAGCTTTCTTT
CAGRGLQMMNTEAFF
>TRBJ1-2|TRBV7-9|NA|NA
TGTGCCAGCAGCTTAGACAGCTCCTTTAACTATGGCTACACCTTC
CASSLDSSFNYGYTF
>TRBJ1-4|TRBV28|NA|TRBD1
TGTGCCAGCAGGGACAGGGGGCAGGGGGAAAAACTGTTTTTT
CASRDRGQGEKLFF
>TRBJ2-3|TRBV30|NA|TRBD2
TGTGCCTGGAGTGTTGCTAGCGGGGGAACAGATACGCAGTATTTT
CAWSVASGGTDTQYF
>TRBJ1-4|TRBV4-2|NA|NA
TGTGCCAGCAGCCAAGGGGAGGGCAGGAGCCGTGAAAAACTGTTTTTT
CASSQGEGRSREKLFF
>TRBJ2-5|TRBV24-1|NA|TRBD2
TGTGCCACCAGTGATCATCGGTTAGCGGGGTACCAAGAGACCCAGTACTTC
CATSDHRLAGYQETQYF
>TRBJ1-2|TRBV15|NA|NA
TGTGCCACCAGCAGAGATCTTAGGAGGGGCGGCTACACCTTC
CATSRDLRRGGYTF
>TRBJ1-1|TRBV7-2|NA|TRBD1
TGTGCCAGCAGCTTAGGGGGGACAGGGACGAGCACTGAAGCTTTCTTT
CASSLGGTGTSTEAFF
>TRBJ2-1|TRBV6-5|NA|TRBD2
TGTGCCAGCAGTCTCACTAGCGGGAGTTACAATGAGCAGTTCTTC
CASSLTSGSYNEQFF
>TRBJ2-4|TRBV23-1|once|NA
TGCGCCAGCAGTCTCCGGAGTATAGCCAAAAACATTCAGTACTTC
CASSLRSIAKNIQYF
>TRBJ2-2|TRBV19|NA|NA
TGTGCCACCCAAGTATGGGATACCGGGGAGCTGTTTTTT
CATQVWDTGELFF
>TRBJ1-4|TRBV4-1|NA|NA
TGCGCCAGCAGCAAGTCTTGGGGGGCCACTAATGAAAAACTGTTTTTT
CASSKSWGATNEKLFF
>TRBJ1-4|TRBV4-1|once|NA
TGCGCCAGCAGGCTTGAGCCGATTAATGAAAAACTGTTTTTT
CASRLEPINEKLFF
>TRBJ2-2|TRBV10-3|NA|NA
TGTGCCATCAGTGTGGAACAGACCACCGGGGAGCTGTTTTTT
CAISVEQTTGELFF
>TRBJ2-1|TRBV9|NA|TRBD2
TGTGCCAGCAGCGTAAGCGGGGTCGCCTACAATGAGCAGTTCTTC
CASSVSGVAYNEQFF
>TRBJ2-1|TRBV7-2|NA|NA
TGTGCCAGCAGCTTCACTACTTACAATGAGCAGTTCTTC
CASSFTTYNEQFF